The present entry profiles one TCR beta chain with its context. Its matching antigen is unknown. This CDR3 contains 12 residues. The V gene's germline CDR1 is GTSNPN and CDR2 SVGIG (reference sequence). Trimming took off 8 bases at V and 8 bases at J, with 15 bases between the two ends. The data derive from a study of CD4 T cells in relation to SARS-CoV-2 and coronaviruses. Study in general: Controls used an HIV-1 Nef peptide pool or no peptide.

CD4+ T cells from unexposed donors were obtained before the COVID-19 pandemic (2011-2018). The cells were cultured for approximately 10 days before CD4+ T cells were isolated. Clones were read by immunoSEQ multiplex PCR, and TCRdb kept only the in-frame ones, dropping some. The sample lists approximately 20,000 clones; about three quarters were seen once. The clonotype originates from a human donor in good health. Sequencing was carried out using CD4+ T cells from PBMCs, cultured in vitro. V is TRBV30 and J is TRBJ1-4; perhaps TRBD1 as D (6 bases). The CDR3 region has the DNA TGTGCCCAAGGAGGGGGAAAAGAAAAACTGTTTTTT. This codes for CAQGGGKEKLFF. Complete variable domain (other parts from reference TRBV30 and TRBJ1-4): SQTIHQWPATLVQPVGSPLSLECTVEGTSNPNLYWYRQAAGRGLQLLFYSVGIGQISSEVPQNLSASRPQDRQFILSSKKLLLSDSGFYLCAQGGGKEKLFFGSGTQLSVL.